The 23 T cell receptor beta chains in this list originate from one sample, sequenced in a study of shared clonotypes between healthy human individuals (dated by TCRdb to the early 2020s). Libraries were built with the immunoSEQ multiplex PCR assay. What TCRdb holds here is the immuneACCESS table cut down to in-frame rearrangements. Part of the clones is not present; checked against another copy, under half of the missing clones reflect an unresolved V gene, and the others are unexplained. This sample comprises 1.5 million to 1.9 million clones, approximately 98% of them detected only once. Roughly 0.4% of the sample is in the top ten clones. The material sequenced was naive CD4+ T cells sorted from blood. This specimen's cell subset or site label, interpreted: CD45RA+ positively selected. Every receptor here comes from a man between 25 and 39 years old in good health.

This chain connects TRBV28 to TRBJ1-5; D ambiguous. Germline V gene sequence: CDR1 MDHEN, CDR2 SYDVKM. The ends were cut back, 2 bases at V and 5 bases at J, with 16 bases in the middle. The CDR3 runs 16 residues. The CDR3 reads CASSLVSLALYQPQHF. The CDR3 DNA follows: TGTGCCAGCAGTTTAGTTTCCCTAGCCCTATATCAGCCCCAGCATTTT.

The rearrangement links TRBV19 to TRBJ2-3, with D tentatively TRBD2 (6 bases). Between the trimmed V and J ends, which lost 3 bases and 5 bases, there was a span of 12 bases. Germline assignment: CDR1 LNHDA and CDR2 SQIVND (reference sequence). The CDR3 runs to 14 residues. The DNA for the CDR3 is TGTGCCAGTAGTATCCGACTAGGTGGAGATACGCAGTATTTT. Residues: CASSIRLGGDTQYF.

V usage is TRBV5-6 and J usage is TRBJ2-7, with D perhaps given as TRBD1 or TRBD2 (7 bases each). V was shortened by 4 bases and J by 6 bases, with 20 bases between the two germline ends. The germline gives CDR1 SGHDT, CDR2 YYEEEE. The CDR3 covers 15 residues. Here the CDR3 reads CASSRGAQGVGEQYF. The CDR3 nucleotides are TGTGCCAGCAGCCGGGGGGCCCAGGGGGTGGGCGAGCAGTACTTC.

This chain joins TRBV5-6 and TRBJ2-7; 9 positions match TRBD2. Germline CDR1 SGHDT, CDR2 YYEEEE. The CDR3 is made up of 14 amino acids. J lost 0 bases, V lost 2 bases, and 0 bases had no gene match. The CDR3 spells CASSFSGSSYEQYF. Here the CDR3 DNA reads TGTGCCAGCAGCTTTAGCGGGAGCTCCTACGAGCAGTACTTC.

This clone appeared a single time. V usage is TRBV5-1 and J usage is TRBJ2-5, with 7 bases that match TRBD2. This CDR3 is built from 15 residues. In germline, CDR1 is SGHRS, CDR2 YFSETQ. Unmatched junction bases numbered 7, after V lost 4 bases and J lost 1 base. The CDR3 reads CASSVVPGGQETQYF. CDR3 sequence (DNA): TGCGCCAGCAGCGTAGTCCCGGGGGGCCAAGAGACCCAGTACTTC.

The rearrangement joins TRBV18 to TRBJ2-5; 8 bases line up with TRBD1. V lost 3 bases and J lost 2; bases outside the gene matches: 8. Germline CDR1 KGHSH, CDR2 LQKENI. The CDR3 is made up of 16 amino acids. CDR3 protein: CASSPSTGAIQETQYF. The CDR3, as DNA: TGTGCCAGCTCACCTTCGACAGGGGCTATACAAGAGACCCAGTACTTC.

The chain recombines TRBV28 with TRBJ2-4; D not certain. Deletions cut 3 bases from V and 0 bases from J, with 15 bases between. Per the germline V gene, CDR1 is MDHEN and CDR2 is SYDVKM. The CDR3 covers 17 residues. The DNA for the CDR3 is TGTGCCAGCAGTTTGCCCCCACAGAGACTAGCCAAAAACATTCAGTACTTC. Amino acids: CASSLPPQRLAKNIQYF.

This chain joins TRBV2 and TRBJ2-3, with D tentatively TRBD2 (5 bases). CDR1 is SNHLY, CDR2 FYNNEI, per germline. The CDR3 contains 12 residues. Trimming took 9 bases from V and 7 from J, leaving 14 bases between them. CDR3: CASGGRDHTQYF. Written as DNA, the CDR3 is TGTGCCAGTGGAGGAAGGGATCATACGCAGTATTTT.

V is TRBV18 and J is TRBJ2-1; 14 bases fit TRBD2. The CDR3 has 15 residues. Germline V gene lookup returns CDR1 KGHSH and CDR2 LQKENI. V lost 5 bases to trimming and J lost 9 bases; unmatched junction nucleotides: 6. The CDR3 bases are TGTGCCAGCTCAACGGGACTAGCGGGAGTCGTTGAGCAGTTCTTC. It is translated as CASSTGLAGVVEQFF.

The gene calls are TRBV5-1 and TRBJ2-3; TRBD1 is a possible D gene (6 bases). The CDR3 runs to 17 residues. Germline loops: CDR1 SGHRS, CDR2 YFSETQ. Trimming cost V 4 bases and J 1 base, with 19 bases left between them. The CDR3 region has the DNA TGCGCCAGCAGCCGACAGGTTCTAGCCTCTGGCACAGATACGCAGTATTTT. Translating it yields CASSRQVLASGTDTQYF.

CDR3 sequence (DNA): TGCGCCAGCAGCCAACAGGGACACTATGGCTACACCTTC. This sequence encodes CASSQQGHYGYTF. The gene calls are TRBV4-3 and TRBJ1-2; perhaps TRBD1 as D (5 bases). V was pared by 2 bases and J by 3 bases, with 7 bases between. Germline CDR1 is LGHNA and CDR2 is YSLEER. The CDR3 sequence is 13 residues long.

The chain links TRBV28 to TRBJ1-5; 10 bases match TRBD1. CDR1 is MDHEN, CDR2 SYDVKM, per germline. The V and J ends lost 3 bases and 1 base, in that order; junction bases with no gene match: 9. The CDR3 contains 18 residues. The CDR3 is CASSLSLGTGVSNQPQHF. CDR3 nucleotide sequence: TGTGCCAGCAGTTTGAGTCTCGGGACAGGGGTAAGCAATCAGCCCCAGCATTTT.

J is TRBJ2-4 and V is TRBV2; a weak D match, TRBD2 (6 bases). The V gene lost 6 bases and the J gene lost 0 bases, with 15 bases spanning the gap. Germline CDR1 reads SNHLY; CDR2 reads FYNNEI. The CDR3 is 16 residues long. The CDR3 coding sequence is TGTGCCAGCAGCCCTCCGGGAGCTCTAGCCAAAAACATTCAGTACTTC. Its protein product is CASSPPGALAKNIQYF. Looking up the rest from reference TRBV2 and TRBJ2-4 gives the full variable domain: EPEVTQTPSHQVTQMGQEVILRCVPISNHLYFYWYRQILGQKVEFLVSFYNNEISEKSEIFDDQFSVERPDGSNFTLKIRSTKLEDSAMYFCASSPPGALAKNIQYFGAGTRLSVL.

Turning to this clone: The same CDR3 can be traced to other DNA sequences in this sample. The rearrangement joins TRBV5-1 to TRBJ2-5; D is ambiguous. This CDR3 is 13 amino acids long. Deletions cut 4 bases from V and 1 base from J, with 8 bases between. Germline CDR1 is SGHRS and CDR2 is YFSETQ. CDR3 in DNA: TGCGCCAGCAGCCCAGGACCCCAAGAGACCCAGTACTTC. Translation: CASSPGPQETQYF.

This clone was observed once. This sequence joins TRBV5-4 and TRBJ1-1, with 8 positions matching TRBD1. This CDR3 contains 16 residues. With 0 bases clipped from V and 4 bases from J, the junction kept 8 bases outside the gene matches. Germline assignment: CDR1 SGHNT and CDR2 YYREEE (reference sequence). CDR3 bases: TGTGCCAGCAGCTTGGACCCTAACAGGGGGATCACTGAAGCTTTCTTT. Encoded protein: CASSLDPNRGITEAFF.

The V call is TRBV4-3, the J call TRBJ2-7; maybe TRBD2 (5 bases). The V end lost 3 bases, the J end lost 4 bases, and 13 bases lay between the germline ends. Germline CDR1 and CDR2: LGHNA and YSLEER. The CDR3 covers 14 residues. Written as DNA, the CDR3 is TGCGCCAGCAGCCATACTAGTACGGGTTACGAGCAGTACTTC. This sequence encodes CASSHTSTGYEQYF.

The rearrangement links TRBV7-9 to TRBJ2-1; 9 bases line up with TRBD1. The CDR3 has 15 amino acids. The V gene's germline CDR1 is SEHNR and CDR2 FQNEAQ (reference sequence). V lost 5 bases to trimming and J lost 8 bases; unmatched junction nucleotides: 10. In nucleotides, the CDR3 is TGTGCCAGCAGCCGGTCCGGGACAGGGCCATATGAGCAGTTCTTC. It encodes CASSRSGTGPYEQFF.

The V and J genes are TRBV18 and TRBJ1-1, with a tentative D call TRBD1 (5 bases). Germline values: CDR1 KGHSH, CDR2 LQKENI. With 6 bases removed from V and 4 bases from J, the gap between germline ends came to 15 bases. CDR3 length: 14 residues. The CDR3 reads CASSPSQGGTEAFF. The CDR3 DNA reads as TGTGCCAGCTCGCCATCGCAGGGTGGCACTGAAGCTTTCTTT.

This chain connects TRBV18 to TRBJ2-7; a possible D gene is TRBD2 (5 bases). The V gene's germline CDR1 is KGHSH and CDR2 LQKENI. V lost 2 bases, J lost 3 bases, and 11 bases lay in between. The CDR3 extends over 14 amino acids. CDR3 protein: CASSPESRDYEQYF. In nucleotides, the CDR3 is TGTGCCAGCTCACCAGAGTCCCGGGACTACGAGCAGTACTTC.

The rearrangement joins TRBV19 to TRBJ2-1, with 9 bases lining up with TRBD1. V dropped 3 bases and J dropped 3; count of bases not matched to a gene: 6. Germline CDR1 and CDR2: LNHDA and SQIVND (reference sequence). The CDR3 loop spans 16 amino acids. The CDR3, as DNA: TGTGCCAGTAGTATGGGAGGACAGGGGAGCTACAATGAGCAGTTCTTC. Translating it yields CASSMGGQGSYNEQFF.

J is TRBJ2-1 and V is TRBV20-1, with unresolved D. Germline CDR1 and CDR2: DFQATT and SNEGSKA (reference sequence). This CDR3 has 10 residues. The ends were cut back, 3 bases at V and 15 bases at J, with 12 bases in the middle. The CDR3 sequence: CSARVPRLFF. The CDR3 region has the DNA TGCAGTGCTAGGGTTCCAAGACTGTTCTTC.

A word on this clone: The sample holds other DNA sequences that translate to the same CDR3. This rearrangement joins TRBV20-1 to TRBJ1-2; 10 positions match TRBD1. The trim removed 6 bases at V and 8 bases at J, leaving 3 bases unmatched. The CDR3 has 11 amino acids. Per germline, CDR1 DFQATT and CDR2 SNEGSKA (reference sequence). The CDR3 is CSATGGWGYTF. Written as DNA, the CDR3 is TGCAGTGCGACAGGGGGCTGGGGCTACACCTTC.

The CDR3 coding sequence is TGTGCCAGCAGCCTGGGACTGCCGAACACTGAAGCTTTCTTT. It translates to CASSLGLPNTEAFF. The rearrangement links TRBV5-4 to TRBJ1-1; possible D gene TRBD1, 5 bases. The CDR3 consists of 14 residues. CDR1 and CDR2 from the germline V gene are SGHNT and YYREEE (reference sequence). With 4 bases removed from V and 1 base from J, the gap between germline ends came to 11 bases.